Listed here are 5 T cell receptor beta chains from one sample, sequenced in a study of blood T cell repertoires in COVID-19. Produced via immunoSEQ multiplex PCR; TCRdb's table is partial and in-frame only. The sample lists about 26,000 clones; roughly 80% were seen once. Input material: peripheral blood. The source is a middle-aged man with active or convalescent COVID-19.

V gene TRBV6-5 combines with J gene TRBJ1-1; D call uncertain. CDR3 size: 16 residues. Trimming left V 2 bases short and J 0 bases short, with 13 bases between. CDR1 is MNHEY and CDR2 is SVGAGI in the germline V gene. The CDR3 nucleotides are TGTGCCAGCAGTTACCTCACCGGGGAATTGAACACTGAAGCTTTCTTT. Amino acid sequence: CASSYLTGELNTEAFF.

This sequence joins TRBV6-5 and TRBJ1-1; 7 positions agree with TRBD1. After removal of 5 bases from V and 5 bases from J, the junction contained 8 bases not matched to a gene. The CDR3 is made up of 14 amino acids. Germline CDR1 reads MNHEY; CDR2 reads SVGAGI. The CDR3 reads CASSLTGSSTEAFF. CDR3 DNA sequence: TGTGCCAGCAGTCTGACAGGGTCTTCGACTGAAGCTTTCTTT.

The V gene is TRBV6-5, the J gene TRBJ1-1; 7 nucleotides match TRBD1. The CDR3 length is 13 residues. V was pared by 4 bases and J by 3 bases, with 2 bases of the junction left unmatched. The V gene's germline CDR1 is MNHEY and CDR2 SVGAGI. CDR3 DNA: TGTGCCAGCAGTTCCCAGGGGGACACTGAAGCTTTCTTT. This translates into CASSSQGDTEAFF.

This chain joins TRBV14 and TRBJ2-7, with 11 bases fitting TRBD1. V lost 5 bases and J lost 7; bases outside the gene matches: 10. This CDR3 is 15 amino acids long. Germline loops: CDR1 SGHDN, CDR2 FVKESK. The CDR3 DNA is TGTGCCAGCAGCAACGGGACAGGGGGACTTTGGGAGCAGTACTTC. Translated, it gives CASSNGTGGLWEQYF.

The genes are TRBV7-8 and TRBJ1-3; maybe TRBD1 (5 bases). This CDR3 has 15 amino acids. Germline V CDR1 and CDR2: SGHVS, FQNEAQ. V was trimmed by 5 bases and J by 1 base, leaving 12 bases between them. The CDR3, as DNA: TGTGCCAGCAGCGTCGGGACTGCTTCTGGAAACACCATATATTTT. Translating it yields CASSVGTASGNTIYF.